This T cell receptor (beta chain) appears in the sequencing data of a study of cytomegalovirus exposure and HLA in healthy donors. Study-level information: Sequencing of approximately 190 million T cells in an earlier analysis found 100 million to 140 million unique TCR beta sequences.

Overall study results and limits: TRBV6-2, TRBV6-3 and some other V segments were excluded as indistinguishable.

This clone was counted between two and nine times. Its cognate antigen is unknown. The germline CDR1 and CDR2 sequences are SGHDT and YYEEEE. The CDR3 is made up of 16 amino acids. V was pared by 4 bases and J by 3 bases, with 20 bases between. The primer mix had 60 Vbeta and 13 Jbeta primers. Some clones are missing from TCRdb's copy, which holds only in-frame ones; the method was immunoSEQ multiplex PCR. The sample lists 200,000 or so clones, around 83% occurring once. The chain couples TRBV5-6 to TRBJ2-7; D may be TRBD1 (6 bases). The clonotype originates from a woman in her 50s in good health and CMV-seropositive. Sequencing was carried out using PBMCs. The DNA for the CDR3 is TGTGCCAGCAGCAGTGCTGTACAGGGTCAGTTCTACGAGCAGTACTTC. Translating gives CASSSAVQGQFYEQYF.